This record looks at one T cell receptor (beta chain) sequence and its context. Original handling: Estimates of nucleated cell counts were drawn from the amplification of reference gene primers. Using immunoSEQ multiplex PCR, the repertoire was profiled, and TCRdb retains in-frame clones only, with some absent. The V and J calls and clone size were taken over from that table, and D and trimming were inferred from the DNA. This table holds roughly 180,000 clones, around four fifths found once. The data belong to a study of blood T cell repertoires in COVID-19. Study-wide background: Samples representing acute and convalescent COVID-19 were sourced from the United States, Italy and Spain. PBMCs, B-cell-depleted T cells, or T cells were the source of the cDNA or gDNA that made up the material.

From germline, CDR1 is PRHDT and CDR2 FYEKMQ (reference sequence). This CDR3 comprises 15 residues. Losses at the gene ends were 5 bases for V and 1 base for J; bases not matched to a gene: 7. Clinical history reported by participants formed the basis on which cohorts were assigned. This clonotype was sampled from a woman aged 45-60 years who had recovered from COVID-19. Sequencing was done on a sample of PBMCs or T cells enriched from blood (not recorded which). The chain recombines TRBV13 with TRBJ1-1; 7 nucleotides agree with TRBD1. CDR3 nucleotide sequence: TGTGCCAGCAGCGGGACAGCGGTGAGGAACACTGAAGCTTTCTTT. Its translation: CASSGTAVRNTEAFF.